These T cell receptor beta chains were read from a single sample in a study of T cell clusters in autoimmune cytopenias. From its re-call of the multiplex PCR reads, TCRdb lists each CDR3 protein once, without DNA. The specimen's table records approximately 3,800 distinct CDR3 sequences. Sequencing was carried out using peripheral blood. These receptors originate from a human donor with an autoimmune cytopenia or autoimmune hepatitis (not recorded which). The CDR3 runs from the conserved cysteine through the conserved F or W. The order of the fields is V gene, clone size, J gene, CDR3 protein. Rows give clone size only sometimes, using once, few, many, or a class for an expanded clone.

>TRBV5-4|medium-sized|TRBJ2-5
CASSLDRGSETQYF
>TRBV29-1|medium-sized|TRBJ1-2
CSVERDTAGGYTF
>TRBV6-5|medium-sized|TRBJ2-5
CASTRRGGAQETQYF
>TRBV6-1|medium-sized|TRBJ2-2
CASSYWGAGELFF
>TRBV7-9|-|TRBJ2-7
CASSLAQGVSYEQYF
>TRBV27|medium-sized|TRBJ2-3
CASSDSGGASDTQYF
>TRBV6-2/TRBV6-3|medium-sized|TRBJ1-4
CASSSHGGTNEKLFF
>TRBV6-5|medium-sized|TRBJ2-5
CASRPRLVGETQYF
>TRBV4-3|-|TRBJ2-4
CASSQETHSQNIQYF
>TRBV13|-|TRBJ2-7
CASSLVGGYEQYF
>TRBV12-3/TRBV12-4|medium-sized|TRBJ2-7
CASSFLGPRGEQYF
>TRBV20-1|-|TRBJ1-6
CSAKGHYNSPLHF
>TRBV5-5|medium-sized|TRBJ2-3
CASSLGLAVSTDTQYF
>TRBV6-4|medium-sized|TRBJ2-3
CASSRTGDVDTQYF
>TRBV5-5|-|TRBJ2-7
CASSLVYRDEQYF
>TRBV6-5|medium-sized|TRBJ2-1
CASSYLSTSGTYNEQFF
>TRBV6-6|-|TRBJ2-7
CASSPPTGVPDRYEQYF
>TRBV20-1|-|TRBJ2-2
CSAFGTDNGELFF
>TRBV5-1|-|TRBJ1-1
CASSSRSQSNTEAFF
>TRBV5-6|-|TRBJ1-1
CASRYALNTEAFF